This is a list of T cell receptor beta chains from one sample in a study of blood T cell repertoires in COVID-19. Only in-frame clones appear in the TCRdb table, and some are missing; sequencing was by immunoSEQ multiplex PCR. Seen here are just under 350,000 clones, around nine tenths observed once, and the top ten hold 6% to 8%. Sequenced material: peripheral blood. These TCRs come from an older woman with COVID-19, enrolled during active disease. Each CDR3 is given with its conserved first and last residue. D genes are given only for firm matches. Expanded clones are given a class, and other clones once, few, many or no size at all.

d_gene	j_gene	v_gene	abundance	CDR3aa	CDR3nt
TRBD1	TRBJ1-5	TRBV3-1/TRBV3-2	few	CASSQGQGTQPQHF	TGTGCCAGCAGCCAGGGACAGGGGACTCAGCCCCAGCATTTT
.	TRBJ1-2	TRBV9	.	CASSPVPQGTPYYGYTF	TGTGCCAGCAGCCCCGTACCTCAGGGTACTCCTTACTATGGCTACACCTTC
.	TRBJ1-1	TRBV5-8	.	CASSLASDWGTEAFF	TGTGCCAGCAGCTTGGCGTCGGACTGGGGCACTGAAGCTTTCTTT
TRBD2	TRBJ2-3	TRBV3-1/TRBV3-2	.	CASSQAVGGGTDTQYF	TGTGCCAGCAGCCAGGCCGTTGGGGGGGGCACAGATACGCAGTATTTT
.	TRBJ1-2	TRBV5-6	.	CASSPRRETGYTF	TGTGCCAGCAGCCCCCGACGGGAGACGGGCTACACCTTC
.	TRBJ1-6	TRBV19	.	CATRVGNFGSPLHF	TGTGCCACCAGGGTAGGAAACTTTGGTTCACCCCTCCACTTT
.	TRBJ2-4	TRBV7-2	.	CASSWGQDDIQYF	TGTGCCAGCAGCTGGGGGCAGGACGACATTCAGTACTTC
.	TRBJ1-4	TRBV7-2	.	CASSFRFNEKLFF	TGTGCCAGCAGCTTTAGATTTAATGAAAAACTGTTTTTT
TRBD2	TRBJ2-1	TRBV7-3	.	CASSLNRGAYNEQFF	TGTGCCAGCAGCTTAAATCGGGGGGCCTACAATGAGCAGTTCTTC
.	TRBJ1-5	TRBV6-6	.	CASSYSQGDQHF	TGTGCCAGCAGTTACTCTCAGGGCGACCAGCATTTT
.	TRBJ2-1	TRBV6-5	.	CASSYAGNSYNEQFF	TGTGCCAGCAGTTACGCGGGGAACTCCTACAATGAGCAGTTCTTC
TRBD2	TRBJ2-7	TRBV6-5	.	CASSYAPASGFYEQYF	TGTGCCAGCAGTTACGCGCCCGCTAGCGGTTTCTACGAGCAGTACTTC
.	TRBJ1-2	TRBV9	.	CASMGGPSGVYGYTF	TGTGCCAGCATGGGGGGGCCCAGTGGGGTTTATGGCTACACCTTC
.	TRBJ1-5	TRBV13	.	CASSFRAGNQPQHF	TGTGCCAGCAGCTTTCGGGCGGGAAATCAGCCCCAGCATTTT
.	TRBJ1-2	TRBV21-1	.	CASSKGRDRVLIGYTF	TGTGCCAGCAGCAAAGGCCGGGACAGGGTTTTAATTGGCTACACCTTC
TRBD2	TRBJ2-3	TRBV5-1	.	CASSSGGDTDTQYF	TGCGCCAGCAGCTCCGGGGGGGACACAGATACGCAGTATTTT
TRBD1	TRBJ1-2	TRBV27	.	CASRGPGTAYGYTF	TGTGCCAGCAGGGGGCCGGGGACAGCCTATGGCTACACCTTC
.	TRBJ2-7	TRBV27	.	CASSLSIQGSYEQYF	TGTGCCAGCAGTTTATCGATACAGGGATCCTACGAGCAGTACTTC
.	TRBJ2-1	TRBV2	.	CASKSRGNEQFF	TGTGCCAGCAAGAGCAGGGGCAATGAGCAGTTCTTC
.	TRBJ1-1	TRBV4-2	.	CASSQEGAVNTEAFF	TGTGCCAGCAGCCAAGAGGGGGCAGTCAACACTGAAGCTTTCTTT
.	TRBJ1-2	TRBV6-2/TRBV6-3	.	CASSIGHSGYTF	TGTGCCAGCAGTATCGGACATTCTGGCTACACCTTC
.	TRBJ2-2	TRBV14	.	CASSQDRGLNTGELFF	TGTGCCAGCAGCCAAGATAGGGGACTGAACACCGGGGAGCTGTTTTTT
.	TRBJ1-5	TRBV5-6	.	CASSLYGGVSSNQPQHF	TGTGCCAGCAGCTTGTATGGGGGGGTGAGCAGCAATCAGCCCCAGCATTTT
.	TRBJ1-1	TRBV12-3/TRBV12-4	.	CASSTVLNTEAFF	TGTGCCAGTAGTACAGTTCTGAACACTGAAGCTTTCTTT
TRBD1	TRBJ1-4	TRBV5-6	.	CASSLMGQGNEKLFF	TGTGCCAGCAGCTTGATGGGACAGGGAAATGAAAAACTGTTTTTT
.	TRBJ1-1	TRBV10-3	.	CAISAGSMNTEAFF	TGTGCCATCAGTGCCGGGTCTATGAACACTGAAGCTTTCTTT
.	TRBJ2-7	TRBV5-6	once	CASSHDRNSYEQYF	TGTGCCAGCAGCCATGACAGAAACTCCTACGAGCAGTACTTC
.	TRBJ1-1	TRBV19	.	CASPGPRAEAFF	TGTGCCAGTCCCGGGCCGCGGGCTGAAGCTTTCTTT
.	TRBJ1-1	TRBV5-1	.	CASSFLAGLSTEAFF	TGCGCCAGCAGCTTCCTCGCAGGGTTGAGCACTGAAGCTTTCTTT
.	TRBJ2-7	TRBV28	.	CASSRTTGEQYF	TGTGCCAGCAGCCGCACTACAGGAGAGCAGTACTTC
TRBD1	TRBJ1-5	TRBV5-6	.	CASSTGASTQHF	TGTGCCAGCAGCACAGGGGCCTCGACCCAGCATTTT
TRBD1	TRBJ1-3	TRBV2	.	CASRQWDRVSGNTIYF	TGTGCCAGCAGACAATGGGACAGGGTCTCTGGAAACACCATATATTTT
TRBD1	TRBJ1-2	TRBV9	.	CASSKQGTDGYTF	TGTGCCAGCAGCAAACAGGGGACGGATGGCTACACCTTC
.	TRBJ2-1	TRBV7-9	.	CASRSQYNEQFF	TGTGCCAGCAGATCACAGTACAATGAGCAGTTCTTC
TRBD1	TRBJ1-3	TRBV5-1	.	CASSSQGMTGNTIYF	TGCGCCAGCAGCTCACAGGGGATGACTGGAAACACCATATATTTT
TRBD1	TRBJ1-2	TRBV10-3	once	CAITRDREGYTF	TGTGCCATCACCCGGGACAGGGAAGGCTACACCTTC
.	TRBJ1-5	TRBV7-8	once	CASSFVNSNQPQHF	TGTGCCAGCAGCTTCGTAAATAGCAATCAGCCCCAGCATTTT
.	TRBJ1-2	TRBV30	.	CAWSVPGSNYGYTF	TGTGCCTGGAGTGTACCCGGGTCCAACTATGGCTACACCTTC
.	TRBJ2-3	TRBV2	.	CASSELRGTGELDTQYF	TGTGCCAGCAGTGAACTTCGAGGGACGGGGGAACTAGATACGCAGTATTTT
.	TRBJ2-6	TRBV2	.	CASHTGQGLTNVLTF	TGTGCCAGTCATACAGGGCAGGGGTTAACCAACGTCCTGACTTTC
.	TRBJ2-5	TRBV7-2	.	CASSLNGEETQYF	TGTGCCAGCAGCTTAAACGGGGAAGAGACCCAGTACTTC
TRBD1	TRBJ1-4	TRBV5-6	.	CASSYQQGKSNEKLFF	TGTGCCAGCAGTTATCAACAGGGGAAATCTAATGAAAAACTGTTTTTT
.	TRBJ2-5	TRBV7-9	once	CASSPPTRWGQETQYF	TGTGCCAGCAGCCCCCCGACTAGGTGGGGACAAGAGACCCAGTACTTC
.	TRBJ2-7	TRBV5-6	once	CASSLGDRPAYEQYF	TGTGCCAGCAGCTTGGGTGACAGGCCCGCCTACGAGCAGTACTTC
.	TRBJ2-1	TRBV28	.	CASSLRQGGADEQFF	TGTGCCAGCAGTTTACGGCAGGGTGGGGCCGATGAGCAGTTCTTC
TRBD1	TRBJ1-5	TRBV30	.	CAWSGGQGDPMAQHF	TGTGCCTGGAGTGGAGGACAGGGGGACCCTATGGCCCAGCATTTT
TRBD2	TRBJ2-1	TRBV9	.	CASSVEVAGGPRFF	TGTGCCAGCAGCGTAGAAGTAGCGGGGGGGCCACGGTTCTTC
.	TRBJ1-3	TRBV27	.	CASRGRGTGNTIYF	TGTGCCAGCAGGGGAAGGGGAACTGGAAACACCATATATTTT
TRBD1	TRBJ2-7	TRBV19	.	CASRTGGSSSYEQYF	TGTGCCAGTAGGACAGGGGGCTCGAGCTCCTACGAGCAGTACTTC
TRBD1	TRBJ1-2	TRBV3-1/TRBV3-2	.	CASSPGTGAYGYTF	TGTGCCAGCAGCCCGGGGACAGGCGCCTATGGCTACACCTTC
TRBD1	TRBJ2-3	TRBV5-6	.	CASSPRAGGDTQYF	TGTGCCAGCAGCCCTCGGGCAGGGGGCGATACGCAGTATTTT
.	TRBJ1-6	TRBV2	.	CASSDGGLAYNSPLHF	TGTGCCAGCAGTGACGGGGGGCTCGCCTATAATTCACCCCTCCACTTT
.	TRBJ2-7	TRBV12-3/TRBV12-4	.	CASSPTPSYEQYF	TGTGCCAGCAGCCCCACTCCCTCCTACGAGCAGTACTTC
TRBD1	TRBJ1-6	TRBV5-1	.	CASSIGTGDNSPLHF	TGCGCCAGCAGCATAGGGACAGGGGATAATTCACCCCTCCACTTT
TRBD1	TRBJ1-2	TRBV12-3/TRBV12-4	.	CASSSVAQGGYTF	TGTGCCAGCAGTTCAGTAGCACAGGGGGGCTACACCTTC
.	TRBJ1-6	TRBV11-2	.	CASSPTVFYNSPLHF	TGTGCCAGCAGCCCTACAGTCTTCTATAATTCACCCCTCCACTTT
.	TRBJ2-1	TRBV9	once	CASSPQSMRNEQFF	TGTGCCAGCAGCCCCCAAAGCATGAGAAATGAGCAGTTCTTC
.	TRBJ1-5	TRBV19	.	CASSPNSYSNQPQHF	TGTGCCAGTAGTCCTAATAGTTATAGCAATCAGCCCCAGCATTTT
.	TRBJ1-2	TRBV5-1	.	CASSLLRGEDGYTF	TGCGCCAGCAGCTTGCTGAGAGGGGAGGATGGCTACACCTTC
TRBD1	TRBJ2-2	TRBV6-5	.	CASTSRGTNTGELFF	TGTGCCAGCACCAGCAGGGGGACGAACACCGGGGAGCTGTTTTTT